Listed below are T cell receptor beta chains from one sample, sequenced in a study of blood T cell repertoires in COVID-19. This table comes from immunoSEQ multiplex PCR, and its TCRdb copy is limited to in-frame clones, with some not included. The sample shows about 230,000 clones, approximately 83% of them seen only once. Sequences were obtained from peripheral blood. The receptor set was obtained from a man aged 35 to 55 with acute or convalescent COVID-19. Each CDR3 is given with its conserved first and last residue. Each record gives: V gene, clone size, CDR3 length, CDR3 protein. Only some rows state a clone size, as once, few, many or a class for expanded clones.

V: TRBV6-2/TRBV6-3; size: -; length: 17; CDR3: CASSYTLLEDRFYGYTF
V: TRBV10-3; size: -; length: 13; CDR3: CAISEPTGNGYTF
V: TRBV7-2; size: -; length: 13; CDR3: CASSQVYRDTYTF
V: TRBV5-6; size: -; length: 15; CDR3: CASSFRPGGYTEAFF
V: TRBV28; size: -; length: 17; CDR3: CASSTDGTSGTYNEQFF
V: TRBV2; size: -; length: 14; CDR3: CASNWGQGAGGYTF
V: TRBV29-1; size: -; length: 13; CDR3: CSVETSRTYEQYF
V: TRBV11-2; size: -; length: 14; CDR3: CASSPAGAGGEQYF
V: TRBV18; size: -; length: 18; CDR3: CASSPRTSGSSDSYEQYF
V: TRBV6-5; size: few; length: 15; CDR3: CASRHEGAGWAEAFF
V: TRBV19; size: -; length: 16; CDR3: CASSMVGTGQNQPQHF
V: TRBV6-5; size: -; length: 15; CDR3: CASRSDRSTNEKLFF
V: TRBV7-2; size: -; length: 15; CDR3: CASSLERRSYNEQFF
V: TRBV6-6; size: -; length: 13; CDR3: CASRGLGTYEQYF
V: TRBV27; size: -; length: 16; CDR3: CASSLLIAGGTYEQYF
V: TRBV5-1; size: -; length: 17; CDR3: CASSLSRGLAVTGELFF
V: TRBV5-8; size: few; length: 14; CDR3: CASSFMRGEQPQHF
V: TRBV3-1/TRBV3-2; size: -; length: 16; CDR3: CASSPDLVRAIYGYTF
V: TRBV18; size: -; length: 13; CDR3: CASSPAGKETQYF
V: TRBV5-4; size: -; length: 13; CDR3: CASSYQVQETQYF
V: TRBV6-5; size: -; length: 11; CDR3: CASADSVKAFF
V: TRBV2; size: -; length: 16; CDR3: CASKLAGGGPYNEQFF
V: TRBV6-5; size: -; length: 13; CDR3: CASSRDGSYEQYF
V: TRBV30; size: -; length: 14; CDR3: CAWSVGSIGNTIYF
V: TRBV2; size: once; length: 15; CDR3: CASQTQGQADGPQHF
V: TRBV7-7; size: once; length: 15; CDR3: CASSLGVGAGNEQFF
V: TRBV2; size: -; length: 14; CDR3: CASRKGAGTDTQYF
V: TRBV5-1; size: -; length: 16; CDR3: CASSLALAGSTDTQYF
V: TRBV5-6; size: -; length: 17; CDR3: CASSGGRGQRITDTQYF
V: TRBV7-2; size: -; length: 14; CDR3: CASSQDRSTDTQYF
V: TRBV5-1; size: -; length: 15; CDR3: CASSLDSIGNTEAFF
V: TRBV7-3; size: -; length: 13; CDR3: CASSSGTSHEQFF
V: TRBV19; size: -; length: 15; CDR3: CASTEGPGTGVVAFF
V: TRBV12-3/TRBV12-4; size: -; length: 12; CDR3: CASSSLGGEAFF
V: TRBV10-3; size: -; length: 14; CDR3: CAIRKQGFETEAFF
V: TRBV4-1; size: few; length: 15; CDR3: CASSNLGQLNTEAFF
V: TRBV7-2; size: -; length: 14; CDR3: CASSLSVRANVLTF
V: TRBV18; size: -; length: 14; CDR3: CASSPASRDTEAFF
V: TRBV19; size: -; length: 13; CDR3: CASSLTENTEAFF
V: TRBV5-1; size: -; length: 14; CDR3: CASSTAGQNYEQYF
V: TRBV29-1; size: -; length: 12; CDR3: CSGGLAGGGQFF
V: TRBV12-5; size: -; length: 16; CDR3: CASGLLGLAGYNEQFF
V: TRBV28; size: -; length: 11; CDR3: CASSSGNTIYF
V: TRBV5-5; size: -; length: 12; CDR3: CASSFSGAEAFF
V: TRBV6-5; size: -; length: 14; CDR3: CASRPGQGGRTQYF